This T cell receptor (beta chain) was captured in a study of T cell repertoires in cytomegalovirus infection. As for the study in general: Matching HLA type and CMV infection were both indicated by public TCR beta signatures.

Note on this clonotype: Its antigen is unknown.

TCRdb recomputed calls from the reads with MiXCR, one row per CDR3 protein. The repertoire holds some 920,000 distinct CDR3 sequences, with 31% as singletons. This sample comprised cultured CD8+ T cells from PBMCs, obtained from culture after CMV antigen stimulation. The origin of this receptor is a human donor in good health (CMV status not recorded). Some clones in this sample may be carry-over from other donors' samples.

The CDR3 loop is CASSQDSRQYF. The DNA of the CDR3 is TGTGCCAGCAGTCAGGACTCGCGGCAGTATTTT. This chain links TRBV6-5 with TRBJ2-3, with D possibly matching TRBD2 (5 bases). Looked up from germline, CDR1 is MNHEY and CDR2 is SVGAGI. V lost 5 bases and J 11 bases, leaving 11 bases between the germline ends. The CDR3 length is 11 residues.